These 28 T cell receptor beta chains were sequenced from one sample in a study of blood T cell repertoires in COVID-19. Profiled with immunoSEQ multiplex PCR; TCRdb holds only in-frame clones, not every one. The sample has about 140,000 clones, 86% seen once. The sample taken for sequencing was peripheral blood. All receptors come from a woman aged 60-75 years with acute or convalescent COVID-19.

The V gene is TRBV15, the J gene TRBJ2-5; D gene uncertain. CDR3 size: 13 residues. V shed 1 base and J shed 5 bases, with 8 bases lying between them. The germline V gene has CDR1 LNHNV and CDR2 YYDKDF (reference sequence). The DNA for the CDR3 is TGTGCCACCAGCAGAGGCTATGTGGAGACCCAGTACTTC. Translating gives CATSRGYVETQYF.

The J gene is TRBJ1-5, the V gene TRBV10-3; 7 bases are shared with TRBD1. CDR3 length: 15 residues. Trimming at V came to 0 bases and at J to 3 bases, leaving 2 bases not matched to a gene. In germline, CDR1 is ENHRY, CDR2 SYGVKD. Here the CDR3 reads CAISESGTANQPQHF. The CDR3 DNA reads TGTGCCATCAGTGAGTCAGGGACAGCCAATCAGCCCCAGCATTTT.

V and J are TRBV6-5 and TRBJ1-1; the D is unclear. The V end lost 4 bases, the J end lost 10 bases, and 13 bases lay between the germline ends. Per germline, CDR1 MNHEY and CDR2 SVGAGI. The CDR3 spans 12 residues. The CDR3 region has the DNA TGTGCCAGCAGTTCATGGTCCGAGGGAGCTTTCTTT. Amino acids: CASSSWSEGAFF.

V gene TRBV7-6 combines with J gene TRBJ2-7; 9 bases fit TRBD1. Germline V gene lookup returns CDR1 SGHVS and CDR2 FNYEAQ. This CDR3 is built from 15 residues. J gave up 3 bases and V 2 bases, and 5 bases lay outside the gene matches. The CDR3 loop reads CASSLHGTGNYEQYF. Written as DNA, the CDR3 is TGTGCCAGCAGCTTACATGGGACAGGGAACTACGAGCAGTACTTC.

The V and J genes are TRBV5-5 and TRBJ2-3; the match to TRBD1 covers 10 bases. V shed 2 bases, J shed 3 bases, and the junction held 6 bases outside the gene matches. Germline assignment: CDR1 SGHKS and CDR2 YYEKEE (reference sequence). The CDR3 sequence is 16 residues long. This chain's CDR3 is CASSLRQGAPTDTQYF. In DNA form, the CDR3 reads TGTGCCAGCAGCTTACGACAGGGGGCGCCTACAGATACGCAGTATTTT. Full variable domain (missing parts from reference TRBV5-5 and TRBJ2-3): DAGVTQSPTHLIKTRGQQVTLRCSPISGHKSVSWYQQVLGQGPQFIFQYYEKEERGRGNFPDRFSARQFPNYSSELNVNALLLGDSALYLCASSLRQGAPTDTQYFGPGTRLTVL.

The chain combines TRBV3-1 (or the pseudogene TRBV3-2) with TRBJ1-5, with D possibly being TRBD1 (5 bases). The germline gives CDR1 LGHDT, CDR2 YNNKEL (reference sequence). The CDR3 runs 15 residues. V lost 1 base and J lost 2, with 9 bases in between. CDR3 loop: CASSQVGGGNQPQHF. Written as DNA, the CDR3 is TGTGCCAGCAGCCAAGTTGGGGGGGGCAATCAGCCCCAGCATTTT.

The rearrangement links TRBV5-1 to TRBJ1-2; 10 bases are shared with TRBD1. The CDR3 runs 13 residues. CDR1 is SGHRS and CDR2 is YFSETQ in the germline V gene. V lost 3 bases, J lost 7 bases, and 3 bases stayed unmatched. This CDR3 reads CASSSGTGAGYTF. CDR3 in DNA: TGCGCCAGCAGCTCAGGGACAGGGGCTGGCTACACCTTC.

The chain has TRBV14 and TRBJ2-7, with TRBD2 matching 7 bases. With 1 base clipped from V and 6 bases from J, the junction kept 6 bases outside the gene matches. The germline gives CDR1 SGHDN, CDR2 FVKESK. The CDR3 length is 14 residues. The CDR3 region is CASSQVGGSGEQYF. The CDR3 region has the DNA TGTGCCAGCAGCCAAGTGGGGGGGTCTGGCGAGCAGTACTTC.

V is TRBV6-5 and J is TRBJ1-1; D gene ambiguous. There are 14 residues in the CDR3. Germline V CDR1 and CDR2: MNHEY, SVGAGI. V was trimmed by 8 bases and J by 1 base, leaving 14 bases between them. DNA for the CDR3: TGTGCCAGCCTCGATCGGCCAGGGAACACTGAAGCTTTCTTT. It translates to CASLDRPGNTEAFF.

This clone was seen just once. The chain recombines TRBV11-3 with TRBJ1-1; possibly TRBD1 for D (6 bases). Trimming left V 1 base short and J 4 bases short, with 10 bases between. From germline, CDR1 is SGHNT and CDR2 YENEEA. CDR3 length: 14 residues. The CDR3 sequence: CASSLGQDGTEAFF. The CDR3 bases are TGTGCCAGCAGCTTAGGACAGGACGGCACTGAAGCTTTCTTT.

The genes are TRBV6-6 and TRBJ2-5; weak D call: TRBD2 (7 bases). The CDR3 has 14 amino acids. Per the germline V gene, CDR1 is MNHNY and CDR2 is SVGAGI (reference sequence). The V and J ends lost 0 bases and 5 bases respectively, with 10 bases between them. Here the CDR3 reads CASSYSKGGETQYF. The CDR3 nucleotides read TGTGCCAGCAGTTACTCGAAGGGGGGGGAGACCCAGTACTTC.

The chain has TRBV2 and TRBJ1-6; 9 bases map to TRBD1. J gave up 10 bases and V 4 bases, and 5 bases lay outside the gene matches. Germline lookup yields CDR1 SNHLY and CDR2 FYNNEI. The CDR3 has 14 residues. The CDR3 is CASSVRQGGSPLHF. As DNA, the CDR3 is TGTGCCAGCAGTGTAAGACAGGGGGGCTCACCCCTCCACTTT.

The chain combines TRBV6-5 with TRBJ2-3, with D maybe TRBD2 (5 bases). Between the trimmed V and J ends, which lost 7 bases and 6 bases, there was a span of 14 bases. Germline V gene data show CDR1 as MNHEY and CDR2 as SVGAGI. The CDR3 extends over 13 amino acids. In DNA form, the CDR3 reads TGTGCCAGCAACCACCTTGGCGGGGATACGCAGTATTTT. Amino acids: CASNHLGGDTQYF.

The V gene is TRBV7-2, the J gene TRBJ1-6; D call uncertain. CDR3 size: 12 residues. Deletions cut 5 bases from V and 10 bases from J, with 9 bases between. Germline CDR1 SGHTA, CDR2 FQGNSA. Here the CDR3 DNA reads TGTGCCAGCAGCCCAGAGGTGTCACCCCTCCACTTT. It specifies CASSPEVSPLHF.

V is TRBV2 and J is TRBJ1-4; 8 bases line up with TRBD1. Germline trimming cut 7 bases from V and 8 bases from J; bases unmatched to any gene: 12. CDR1 is SNHLY and CDR2 is FYNNEI in the germline V gene. The length of the CDR3 is 15 residues. The CDR3 is CASILRTGSGEKLFF. The CDR3 DNA sequence: TGTGCCAGCATCTTAAGGACAGGGTCGGGCGAAAAACTGTTTTTT.

The chain joins TRBV3-1 (or the pseudogene TRBV3-2) to TRBJ1-2; a possible D gene is TRBD1 (6 bases). There are 13 residues in the CDR3. The V gene lost 2 bases and the J gene lost 6 bases, with 10 bases spanning the gap. From germline, CDR1 is LGHDT and CDR2 YNNKEL (reference sequence). Written as DNA, the CDR3 is TGTGCCAGCAGCCAAAGAACAGGGAATGGCTACACCTTC. This gives the protein CASSQRTGNGYTF.

The CDR3 here is CASSQEWASGGLRASTDTQYF. The CDR3 DNA follows: TGTGCCAGCAGCCAAGAATGGGCTAGCGGGGGCCTTCGTGCTAGCACAGATACGCAGTATTTT. This chain uses TRBV3-1 (or the pseudogene TRBV3-2) with TRBJ2-3, with 10 bases that match TRBD2. Trimming cost V 0 bases and J 0 bases; bases outside gene matches: 15. The length of the CDR3 is 21 residues. Per the germline V gene, CDR1 is LGHDT and CDR2 is YNNKEL (reference sequence).

The chain links TRBV29-1 to TRBJ2-4; 7 bases are a match to TRBD1. The V gene's germline CDR1 is SQVTM and CDR2 ANQGSEA. J gave up 3 bases and V 5 bases, and 4 bases lay outside the gene matches. CDR3 length: 13 amino acids. CDR3 region: CSVKTGYKNIQYF. The DNA of the CDR3 is TGCAGCGTTAAGACAGGGTACAAAAACATTCAGTACTTC.

The J gene is TRBJ2-1, the V gene TRBV3-1 (or the pseudogene TRBV3-2); D ambiguous. This CDR3 has 11 residues. Trimming stripped 1 base from V and 13 bases from J, with 8 bases between. Germline CDR1 and CDR2: LGHDT and YNNKEL (reference sequence). The CDR3 DNA sequence: TGTGCCAGCAGCCAAGTGGGCGATCAGTTCTTC. Its protein is CASSQVGDQFF.

The rearrangement uses TRBV5-1 and TRBJ1-2; tentatively, D is TRBD1 (5 bases). There are 18 residues in the CDR3. Germline V gene data show CDR1 as SGHRS and CDR2 as YFSETQ. V was pared by 0 bases and J by 0 bases, with 18 bases between. The CDR3 here is CASSLGGRMALANYGYTF. The CDR3 DNA reads as TGCGCCAGCAGCTTGGGGGGGAGGATGGCGCTAGCTAACTATGGCTACACCTTC.

This sequence joins TRBV5-1 and TRBJ2-2; maybe TRBD2 (5 bases). The CDR3 is 15 residues long. The ends were cut back, 6 bases at V and 5 bases at J, with 17 bases in the middle. Germline-derived CDR1 and CDR2 are SGHRS and YFSETQ. The CDR3 loop is CASINTEGGTGELFF. The CDR3 DNA follows: TGCGCCAGCATAAACACCGAGGGTGGGACCGGGGAGCTGTTTTTT.

The chain employs TRBV3-1 (or the pseudogene TRBV3-2) and TRBJ2-1, with D maybe TRBD2 (6 bases). V dropped 4 bases and J dropped 12 bases, with 16 bases sitting between them. Germline-derived CDR1 and CDR2 are LGHDT and YNNKEL (reference sequence). This CDR3 has 13 amino acids. CDR3 protein: CASSREAWASQFF. CDR3 coding DNA: TGTGCCAGCAGCCGGGAGGCTTGGGCCTCGCAGTTCTTC.

The V and J genes are TRBV6-5 and TRBJ2-7; TRBD2 is a possible D gene (5 bases). Germline V gene sequence: CDR1 MNHEY, CDR2 SVGAGI. V was pared by 7 bases and J by 7 bases, with 14 bases between. The CDR3 covers 12 residues. The DNA for the CDR3 is TGTGCCAGCACCCGGTCGCCGGGGGAGCAGTACTTC. Translation gives CASTRSPGEQYF.

This CDR3 reads CASSLEGTAYGYTF. The CDR3 DNA sequence: TGCGCCAGCAGCTTGGAGGGGACAGCCTATGGCTACACCTTC. The chain combines TRBV5-1 with TRBJ1-2, with 7 positions matching TRBD1. CDR3 length: 14 amino acids. Germline V gene sequence: CDR1 SGHRS, CDR2 YFSETQ. V was clipped by 0 bases and J by 4 bases; unmatched bases: 3.

This clone was recorded once. The rearrangement joins TRBV18 to TRBJ1-5, with a tentative D call TRBD1 (5 bases). The CDR3 covers 14 residues. V was clipped by 0 bases and J by 4 bases, with 7 bases between them. Looked up from germline, CDR1 is KGHSH and CDR2 is LQKENI. The CDR3 spells CASSPPGGNQPQHF. CDR3 coding DNA: TGTGCCAGCTCACCACCGGGGGGAAATCAGCCCCAGCATTTT.

The chain links TRBV20-1 to TRBJ2-1; the match to TRBD2 covers 8 bases. There are 16 residues in the CDR3. CDR1 is DFQATT, CDR2 SNEGSKA, per germline (reference sequence). Trimming cost V 3 bases and J 0 bases; bases outside gene matches: 7. The CDR3, as DNA: TGCAGTGCTAGTGTTGGCGGGGGGAGCTCCTACAATGAGCAGTTCTTC. Amino acids: CSASVGGGSSYNEQFF.

The chain has TRBV4-2 and TRBJ2-3; TRBD1 is a possible D gene (5 bases). The CDR3 runs to 16 residues. The germline V gene encodes CDR1 LGHNA and CDR2 YNFKEQ. Trimming removed 0 bases from V and 5 bases from J, with 15 bases in between. DNA for the CDR3: TGTGCCAGCAGCCAAGAAGCCAGCCCTAGGGGAGATACGCAGTATTTT. This codes for CASSQEASPRGDTQYF.

This chain uses TRBV19 with TRBJ2-3; D is possibly TRBD2 (6 bases). CDR3 length: 16 residues. The ends were cut back, 2 bases at V and 2 bases at J, with 14 bases in the middle. Germline loops: CDR1 LNHDA, CDR2 SQIVND (reference sequence). In DNA, the CDR3 is TGTGCCAGTAGTATAAGGGCGTGGAGGGCCACAGATACGCAGTATTTT. Its protein product is CASSIRAWRATDTQYF.